Reported below is one T cell receptor (beta chain). Which antigen it targets is not known. Base qualities are not recorded, but no much larger clone differs from it by a single base. The data derive from a study of shared clonotypes between healthy human individuals (dated by TCRdb to about 2020). About the investigation overall: The cohort included three men and a couple of women between 18 and 49 years of age. For each donor, three plates each were used for CD4 naive and CD4 memory, two plates were used for CD8 naive, and one plate was used for CD8 memory. Each donor's leukapheresis produced roughly between roughly 0.85 and 9 billion PBMCs. Blood TCR repertoires of about 5 healthy adults were deeply sequenced to estimate repertoire size and the extent of clonotype sharing between individuals. To increase sequencing depth and limit assay-specific biases, different laboratories used diverse techniques to prepare libraries and sequence TCR repertoires.

TCR CDR3 regions were amplified from genomic DNA by multiplex PCR using the deep immunoSEQ assay. Genomic DNA extracted from each cell subset was distributed evenly over all wells of several immunoSEQ 96-well plates, and each plate served as one replicate. Each replicate PCR for sorted subsets received around 210 ng genomic DNA, equal to about 29,000 T cell genomes. Purified libraries were quantified with a Qubit 3.0 fluorometer, sized on a Bioanalyzer 2100, and re-quantified with the KAPA Library Quantification kit. Every immunoSEQ 96-well plate was sequenced on a separate single-read 150-cycle Illumina NextSeq 550 flow cell. Concerning the study's data processing: The immunoSEQ output contained only junctional sequences without quality scores, so filtering could not match that applied to full-length reads. To assign V/J genes and CDR3, sequences were annotated using PyIR, a Python wrapper for IgBLAST v1.9, with IMGT germline references. Reads were removed for weak V/J assignments (E-value above 1e-6), missing CDR3, stop codons, out-of-frame junctions, or ambiguous translated residues. V3J clonotypes were defined as sequences sharing the same inferred V gene, J gene, and CDR3 amino acid sequence. Percentage overlap between repertoires was calculated by dividing the number of shared unique clonotypes by the size of the smaller repertoire. Three approaches were used to assess repertoire richness: RTK rarefaction, the Chao1 estimator, and Recon v2.1 estimates of unobserved clonotypes. For all TCRbeta clonotypes obtained by the gDNA method from a few donors, generation probabilities were computed with OLGA. TCRdb took over this immuneACCESS table, retaining in-frame rearrangements with V and J assigned. Such tables are incomplete; in checked studies, under half of the missing clones stem from an unresolved V gene, and the remainder is unexplained. Clone size and V and J calls were adopted from that table, with D and trimming inferred from the DNA. The sample data list fewer than 1 million clones, and 90% to 97% of these were observed just once. The top ten hold under 0.25% of the sample.

Points the paper makes about the study in general: The small number of donors limited the genetic and exposure-history diversity represented. Sampling was limited to blood, and TCR repertoires in tissue likely differ from TCR repertoires in blood. Even with the large sequencing depth, rarefaction of the sorted-subset datasets indicated that sequencing was incomplete. Clonotypes shared by all four sorted-subset donors showed higher generation probabilities than non-shared clonotypes. Estimated clonotype richness was generally larger for naive than for memory subsets. Based on pairwise subsampling, the degree of clonotype sharing among donors was expected to be affected by sequencing depth. Roughly 5% of naive CD4, more than 3% of naive CD8, 2.3% of memory CD4, and less than 0.45% of memory CD8 clonotypes were shared across a few donors.

CD8 naive samples were CD45RO-negative cells positively selected for CCR7, giving a CD45RA+CCR7+ population that excluded TemRA cells. Healthy HIV-negative adults with no recently reported acute infections or vaccinations were included as donors. Every donor was a Caucasian adult living in Nashville, Tennessee, USA. After blood collection by leukapheresis, PBMCs were isolated using Ficoll-Histopaque density gradient centrifugation and then cryopreserved in the vapor phase of liquid nitrogen. Analytical flow cytometry was used to check the purity and quantity of every magnetically sorted T cell population. Genomic DNA was isolated from each sorted fraction and quantified by UV absorbance on a Nanodrop 2000c. The sequenced sample was naive CD8+ T cells sorted from blood. The sample's cell subset or site label, decoded: CD45RA+CCR7+. The clonotype was recovered from a man aged 25 to 40 in good health.

The DNA sequence reads TGTGCCAGCAGCAATATAGAGGACAGGGTTACGCAGTATTTT. Its translation is CASSNIEDRVTQYF. Here the chain combines TRBV7-9 and TRBJ2-3, with TRBD1 matching 8 junction bases. Trimming removed 5 bases from V and 8 bases from J; the gene matches leave 9 bases unexplained. The germline V gene (reference sequence) provides CDR1 SEHNR and CDR2 FQNEAQ. From its cysteine to its phenylalanine, the CDR3 spans 14 amino acids. Only the CDR3 part of the read is kept: 42 bases, read in frame from the first base.